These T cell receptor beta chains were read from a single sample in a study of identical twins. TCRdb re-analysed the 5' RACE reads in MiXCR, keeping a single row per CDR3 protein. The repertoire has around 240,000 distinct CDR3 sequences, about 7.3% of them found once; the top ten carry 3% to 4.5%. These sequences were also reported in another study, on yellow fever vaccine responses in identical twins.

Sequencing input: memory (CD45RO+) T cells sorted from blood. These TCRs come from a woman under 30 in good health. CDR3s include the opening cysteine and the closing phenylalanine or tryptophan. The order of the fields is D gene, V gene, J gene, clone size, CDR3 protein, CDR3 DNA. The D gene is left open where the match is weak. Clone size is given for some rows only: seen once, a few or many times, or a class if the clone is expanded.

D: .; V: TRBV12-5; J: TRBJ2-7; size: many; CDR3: CASAPSSGLTYEQYF; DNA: TGTGCTAGTGCCCCCTCGAGCGGACTAACCTACGAGCAGTACTTC
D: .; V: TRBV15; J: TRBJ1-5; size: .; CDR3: CATSPPGNQPQHF; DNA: TGTGCCACCAGCCCACCGGGGAATCAGCCCCAGCATTTT
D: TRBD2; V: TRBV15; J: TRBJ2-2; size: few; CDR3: CATSREGGRYNTGELFF; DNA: TGTGCCACCAGCAGAGAAGGCGGGAGGTATAACACCGGGGAGCTGTTTTTT
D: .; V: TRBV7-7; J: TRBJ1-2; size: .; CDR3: CASSLVPTHSNYGYTF; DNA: TGTGCCAGCAGCTTAGTCCCAACACACAGTAACTATGGCTACACCTTC
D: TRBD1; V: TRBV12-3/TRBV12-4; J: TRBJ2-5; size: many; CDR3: CASSPQGTETQYF; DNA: TGTGCCAGCAGCCCACAGGGGACGGAGACCCAGTACTTC
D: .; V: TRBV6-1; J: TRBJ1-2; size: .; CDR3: CASSPRQGHGYTF; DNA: TGTGCCAGCAGTCCCCGGCAGGGCCATGGCTACACCTTC
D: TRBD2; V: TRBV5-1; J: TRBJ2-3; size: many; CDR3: CASSALTSGGVYSTDTQYF; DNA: TGCGCCAGCAGCGCCCTAACTAGCGGGGGTGTATATAGCACAGATACGCAGTATTTT
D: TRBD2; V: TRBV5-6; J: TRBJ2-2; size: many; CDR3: CASSSRGGPWTGELFF; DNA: TGTGCCAGCAGCTCCCGCGGGGGGCCATGGACCGGGGAGCTGTTTTTT
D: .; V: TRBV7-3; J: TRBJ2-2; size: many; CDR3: CASSSGGGTGELFF; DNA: TGTGCCAGCAGCTCTGGAGGGGGCACCGGGGAGCTGTTTTTT
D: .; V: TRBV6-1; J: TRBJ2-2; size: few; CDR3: CASNSGFSAGELFF; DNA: TGTGCCAGCAACTCGGGGTTTAGTGCCGGGGAGCTGTTTTTT
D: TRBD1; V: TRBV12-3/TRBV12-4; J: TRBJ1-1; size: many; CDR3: CASSLGQATEAFF; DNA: TGTGCCAGCAGTTTGGGACAGGCAACTGAAGCTTTCTTT
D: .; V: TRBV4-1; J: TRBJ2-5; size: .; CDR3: CASSQDRPVGIETQYF; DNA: TGCGCCAGCAGCCAAGATAGGCCTGTAGGAATAGAGACCCAGTACTTC
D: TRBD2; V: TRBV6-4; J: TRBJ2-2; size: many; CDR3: CASSDGTSAGELFF; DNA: TGTGCCAGCAGTGATGGGACTAGCGCGGGGGAGCTGTTTTTT
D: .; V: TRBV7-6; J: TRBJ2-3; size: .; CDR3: CASSTTSDTQYF; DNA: TGTGCCAGCAGCACAACATCAGATACGCAGTATTTT
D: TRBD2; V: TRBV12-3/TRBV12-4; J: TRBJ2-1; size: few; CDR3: CASSSKREGLYNEQFF; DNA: TGTGCCAGCAGTTCTAAGCGGGAGGGCTTGTACAATGAGCAGTTCTTC
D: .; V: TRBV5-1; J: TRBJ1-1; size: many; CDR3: CASNGGGWNTEAFF; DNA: TGCGCCAGCAACGGGGGGGGCTGGAACACTGAAGCTTTCTTT
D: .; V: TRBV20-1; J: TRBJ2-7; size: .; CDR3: CSASQGGASSYEQYF; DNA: TGCAGTGCTAGTCAAGGGGGAGCCTCCTCCTACGAGCAGTACTTC
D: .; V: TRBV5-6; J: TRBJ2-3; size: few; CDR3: CASSTTRDTQYF; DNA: TGTGCCAGCAGCACCACTAGGGATACGCAGTATTTT
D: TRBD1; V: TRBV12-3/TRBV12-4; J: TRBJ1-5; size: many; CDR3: CASTTTGDQPQHF; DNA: TGTGCCAGCACGACGACAGGGGATCAGCCCCAGCATTTT
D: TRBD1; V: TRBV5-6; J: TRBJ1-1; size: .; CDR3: CASSLGYRGLTMNTEAFF; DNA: TGTGCCAGCAGCTTGGGGTACAGGGGACTGACCATGAACACTGAAGCTTTCTTT
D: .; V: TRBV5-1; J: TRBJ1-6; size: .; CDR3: CASSLVTDNNSPLHF; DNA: TGCGCCAGCAGCTTGGTTACGGACAACAATTCACCCCTCCACTTT
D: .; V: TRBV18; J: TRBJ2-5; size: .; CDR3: CASSPGQAETQYF; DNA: TGTGCCAGCTCACCGGGCCAGGCAGAGACCCAGTACTTC
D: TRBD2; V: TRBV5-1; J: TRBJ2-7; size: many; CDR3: CASSYRAGDSYEQYF; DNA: TGCGCCAGCAGCTATCGAGCGGGGGACTCCTACGAGCAGTACTTC
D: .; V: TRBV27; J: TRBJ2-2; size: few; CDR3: CATRELTGELFF; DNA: TGTGCCACCAGGGAGCTCACCGGGGAGCTGTTTTTT
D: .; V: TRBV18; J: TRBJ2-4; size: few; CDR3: CASSPITGAKNIQYF; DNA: TGTGCCAGCTCACCAATCACCGGGGCCAAAAACATTCAGTACTTC
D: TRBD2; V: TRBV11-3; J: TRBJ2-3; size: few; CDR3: CASSLPTASGRTDTQYF; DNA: TGTGCCAGCAGCTTACCCACGGCTAGCGGGAGGACAGATACGCAGTATTTT
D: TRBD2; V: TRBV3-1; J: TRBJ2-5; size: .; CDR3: CASCQVPGGQETQYF; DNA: TGTGCCAGCTGCCAAGTCCCCGGGGGGCAAGAGACCCAGTACTTC
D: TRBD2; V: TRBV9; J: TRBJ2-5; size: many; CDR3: CASSKSPTSSETQYF; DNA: TGTGCCAGCAGCAAATCACCGACTAGCAGCGAGACCCAGTACTTC
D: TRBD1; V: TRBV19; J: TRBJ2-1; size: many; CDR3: CASSIDVNRGHNEQFF; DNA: TGTGCCAGTAGTATAGATGTCAACAGGGGTCACAATGAGCAGTTCTTC
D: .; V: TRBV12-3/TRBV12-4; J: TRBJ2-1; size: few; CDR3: CASSLGIRGEQFF; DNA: TGTGCCAGCAGTTTAGGCATACGGGGTGAGCAGTTCTTC
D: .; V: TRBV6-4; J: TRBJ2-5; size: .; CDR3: CASSDEYQETQYF; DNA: TGTGCCAGCAGTGACGAGTACCAAGAGACCCAGTACTTC
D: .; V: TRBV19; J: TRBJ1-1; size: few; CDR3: CASSIVLASGTEAFF; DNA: TGTGCCAGTAGTATCGTTCTCGCTTCGGGCACTGAAGCTTTCTTT
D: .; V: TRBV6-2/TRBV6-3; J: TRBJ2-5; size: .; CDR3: CASSYPFSPNQETQYF; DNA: TGTGCCAGCAGTTACCCCTTCAGTCCCAACCAAGAGACCCAGTACTTC
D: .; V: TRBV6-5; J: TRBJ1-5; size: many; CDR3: CASSHRQYNQPQHF; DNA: TGTGCCAGCAGTCACCGACAGTACAATCAGCCCCAGCATTTT
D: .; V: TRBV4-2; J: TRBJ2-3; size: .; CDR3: CASSPTRSAADTQYF; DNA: TGTGCCAGCAGCCCAACTAGGTCGGCGGCAGATACGCAGTATTTT
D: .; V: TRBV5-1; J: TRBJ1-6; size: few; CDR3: CASSLEGHYNSPLHF; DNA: TGCGCCAGCAGCTTGGAGGGCCACTATAATTCACCCCTCCACTTT
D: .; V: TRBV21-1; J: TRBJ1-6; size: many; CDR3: CASSKLKDNSPLHF; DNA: TGTGCCAGCAGCAAATTGAAAGATAATTCACCCCTCCACTTT
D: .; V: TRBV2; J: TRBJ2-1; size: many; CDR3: CASSIRGIQKDNEQFF; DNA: TGTGCCAGCAGTATTCGGGGGATTCAAAAGGACAATGAGCAGTTCTTC
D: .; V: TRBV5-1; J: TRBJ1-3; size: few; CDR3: CASSLDGGTRGNTIYF; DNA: TGCGCCAGCAGCTTGGACGGAGGGACTCGTGGAAACACCATATATTTT
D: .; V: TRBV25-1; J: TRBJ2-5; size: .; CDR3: CASSDGRQETQYF; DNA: TGTGCCAGCAGTGATGGCAGACAAGAGACCCAGTACTTC
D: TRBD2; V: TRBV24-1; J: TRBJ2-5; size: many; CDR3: CATSEGLAGMGGPETQYF; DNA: TGTGCCACCAGTGAGGGACTAGCGGGGATGGGGGGCCCGGAGACCCAGTACTTC
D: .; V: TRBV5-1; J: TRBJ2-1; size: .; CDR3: CASSPAGRGLRNEQFF; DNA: TGCGCCAGCAGCCCCGCGGGGCGGGGGCTCAGGAATGAGCAGTTCTTC
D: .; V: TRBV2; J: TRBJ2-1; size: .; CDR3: CASKDYAANNEQFF; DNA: TGTGCCAGCAAGGACTATGCGGCCAACAATGAGCAGTTCTTC
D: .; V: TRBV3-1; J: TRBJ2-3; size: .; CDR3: CASSPRDLDTQYF; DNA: TGTGCCAGCAGCCCCAGGGACTTGGATACGCAGTATTTT
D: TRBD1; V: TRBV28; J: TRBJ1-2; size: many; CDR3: CASSLPGTANYGYTF; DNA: TGTGCCAGCAGTCTACCCGGGACAGCAAACTATGGCTACACCTTC